This TCR beta chain was recorded in a study of molecular identifiers for immune sequencing clone quantification. This clonotype was counted a few times. The antigen remains unidentified. The germline V gene has CDR1 GTSNPN and CDR2 SVGIG (reference sequence). The CDR3 has 15 residues. The germline V and J ends were trimmed by 0 bases and 0 bases, with 9 bases remaining between them. Bulk TCR libraries used previously described methods and listed TCR primers. Using its own MiXCR run on the PCR reads, TCRdb lists one record per CDR3 protein. The sample yields about 640,000 distinct CDR3 sequences, about 20% seen once. Whole-study findings and limits: One million naive cells reportedly did not prevent detection of spiked Jurkat TCR RNA from one cell.

The receptor comes from a human donor in good health. Some libraries in this study had Jurkat cell RNA spiked in. Material: naive CD8+ T cells from blood, with Jurkat cell RNA spiked in. Subset reported: FACS-sorted CD8+CD4-CCR7+CD45RA+ naive T cells. The chain uses TRBV30 and TRBJ2-1; possible D gene TRBD2, 5 bases. The CDR3 loop is CAWSVDLSSYNEQFF. CDR3 bases: TGTGCCTGGAGTGTGGACTTGAGCTCCTACAATGAGCAGTTCTTC. Using reference TRBV30 and TRBJ2-1 for the parts outside the CDR3, the full variable domain is SQTIHQWPATLVQPVGSPLSLECTVEGTSNPNLYWYRQAAGRGLQLLFYSVGIGQISSEVPQNLSASRPQDRQFILSSKKLLLSDSGFYLCAWSVDLSSYNEQFFGPGTRLTVL.